This TCR beta chain was observed in a study of CD8 T cells in Susac syndrome. About the study: Sequenced Susac syndrome patients included 5 or 6 with active disease and 8 or 9 who were in remission. Patients with Susac syndrome had blood drawn and were at that point therapy-naive, on corticosteroids, or on intravenous immunoglobulin alone.

This CDR3 has 14 residues. V lost 4 bases, J lost 3 bases, and 4 bases stayed unmatched. Germline values: CDR1 SGHNT, CDR2 YYREEE (reference sequence). RNA in amounts of about 0.45 to 1 ug was reverse transcribed with random hexamers. One entry per CDR3 protein, called by TCRdb with MiXCR from the immunoSEQ multiplex PCR reads. The data show around 170,000 distinct CDR3 sequences, with 95% seen just once and approximately 0.15% held by the top ten. V usage is TRBV5-4 and J usage is TRBJ2-1; 7 nucleotides align to TRBD1. The sequenced sample was CD8+ T cells from PBMCs. This clonotype was obtained from a human donor with Susac syndrome. The CDR3 DNA sequence: TGTGCCAGCAGCACCGGGACAGACTACAATGAGCAGTTCTTC. This codes for CASSTGTDYNEQFF.